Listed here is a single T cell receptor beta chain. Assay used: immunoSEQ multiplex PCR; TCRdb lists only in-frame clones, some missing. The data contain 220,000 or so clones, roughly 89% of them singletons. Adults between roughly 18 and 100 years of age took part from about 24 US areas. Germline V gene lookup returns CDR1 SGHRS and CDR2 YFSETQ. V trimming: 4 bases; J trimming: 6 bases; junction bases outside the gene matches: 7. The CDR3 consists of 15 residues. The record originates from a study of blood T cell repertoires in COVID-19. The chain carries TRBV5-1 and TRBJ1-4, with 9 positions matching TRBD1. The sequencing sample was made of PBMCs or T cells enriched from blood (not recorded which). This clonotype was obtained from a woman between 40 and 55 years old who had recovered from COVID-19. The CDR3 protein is CASSRGTGLDEKLFF. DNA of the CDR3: TGCGCCAGCAGCCGGGGGACAGGGCTGGATGAAAAACTGTTTTTT.